Listed here is a single T cell receptor (beta chain). This clone's antigen is unknown. Nothing much larger sits one base from this clone, and base qualities are not available. The CDR3 covers 15 residues, taking in both the cysteine and the phenylalanine. Of the read, only the CDR3 DNA is kept; its 45 bases are in frame from base 1. V loses 1 base of germline sequence and J loses 5 bases, and the interval between the two ends is 12 bases. Taken from the germline V gene, the CDR1 and CDR2 loops are MNHNS and SASEGT. The sample is drawn from a study of blood T cell repertoires in COVID-19 (dated by TCRdb to 2020 to 2022). In the study overall: Samples covering the acute and convalescent phases of COVID-19 were provided by collaborators in the United States, Italy and Spain. The material from the prospective study consisted of cDNA or gDNA derived from T cells, B-cell-depleted T cells, or PBMCs. Samples were obtained from the ongoing ImmuneRACE study (first 160 participants) and from over 1,000 subjects provided by 6 global collaborators. HLA class I and class II types, where available, came from metadata supplied by the sample provider rather than from assay-based typing. Sample metadata almost always included a de-identified subject ID, COVID-19 status, age in years and sex. Subjects who had been exposed to COVID-19, were actively infected with it, or had recovered from it provided the deeply sampled blood TCRbeta repertoires that made up the dataset. The repertoires were released in a freely available public database intended as a resource for research on the immune response to SARS-CoV-2.

TCRbeta CDR3 regions were amplified from genomic DNA by means of the immunoSEQ Assay, a bias-controlled multiplex PCR. The study's processing was this. The number of nucleated cells in each sample was estimated from the amplification of reference gene primers within the assay. Sequence reads were collapsed and filtered to measure the absolute abundance of every unique TCRbeta CDR3 rearrangement. Productive Simpson clonality was computed per sample as the square root of Simpson's diversity index over productive rearrangements. In TCRdb, the immuneACCESS table is reduced to in-frame sequences with V and J assigned. These tables do not hold every clone; where another copy was compared, an unresolved V gene accounts for under half, and the others remain unexplained. The DNA was the basis for D and trimming; V, J and clone size are from that table. This sample comprises some 60,000 clones, 75% to 95% of them detected only once. The biggest ten clones account for around 2.3% of the sample.

Collaborating institutions collected whole blood in K2EDTA tubes following their own protocols. For TCRbeta analysis, collaborators shipped samples in one of three forms: frozen whole blood, isolated PBMCs, or DNA extracted from either of those sample types. Here is what the overall study found, with its caveats: The amount of clinical and demographic metadata varied by source and participant and was provided uncurated.

The receptor was isolated from a man aged 55 to 70 with acute or convalescent COVID-19. The chain is encoded by TRBV6-1 joined to TRBJ2-1; TRBD2 is a possible D gene, resting on 6 matching bases. Sequencing was done on a sample of peripheral blood. The DNA sequence is given as TGTGCCAGCAGTGAAGTACCTAGCGATCACAATGAGCAGTTCTTC. Its coded protein is CASSEVPSDHNEQFF.